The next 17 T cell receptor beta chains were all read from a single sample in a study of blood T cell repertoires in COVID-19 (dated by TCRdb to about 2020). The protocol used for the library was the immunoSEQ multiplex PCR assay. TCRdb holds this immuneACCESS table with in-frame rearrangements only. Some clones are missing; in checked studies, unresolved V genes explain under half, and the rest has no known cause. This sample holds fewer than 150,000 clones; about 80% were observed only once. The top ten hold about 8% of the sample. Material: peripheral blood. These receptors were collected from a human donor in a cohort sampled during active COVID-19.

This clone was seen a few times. This CDR3 is CASSRVRSNQPQHF. DNA of the CDR3: TGTGCCAGTAGCAGGGTGAGGAGCAATCAGCCCCAGCATTTT. This chain links TRBV19 with TRBJ1-5; D possibly corresponds to TRBD1 (5 bases). This CDR3 is built from 14 residues. The germline V gene encodes CDR1 LNHDA and CDR2 SQIVND (reference sequence). Trimming removed 6 bases at V and 1 base at J, with 10 bases between.

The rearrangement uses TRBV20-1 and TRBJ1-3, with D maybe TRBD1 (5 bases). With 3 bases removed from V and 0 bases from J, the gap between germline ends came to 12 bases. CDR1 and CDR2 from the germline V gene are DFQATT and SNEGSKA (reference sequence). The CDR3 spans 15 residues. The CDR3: CSASPGLSSGNTIYF. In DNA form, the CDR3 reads TGCAGTGCTAGTCCAGGGTTGAGCTCTGGAAACACCATATATTTT.

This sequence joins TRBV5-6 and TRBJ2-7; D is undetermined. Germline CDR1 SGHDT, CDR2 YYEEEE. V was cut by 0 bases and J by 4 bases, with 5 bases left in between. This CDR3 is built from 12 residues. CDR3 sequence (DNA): TGTGCCAGCAGCTTGGATCAGTACGAGCAGTACTTC. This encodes CASSLDQYEQYF.

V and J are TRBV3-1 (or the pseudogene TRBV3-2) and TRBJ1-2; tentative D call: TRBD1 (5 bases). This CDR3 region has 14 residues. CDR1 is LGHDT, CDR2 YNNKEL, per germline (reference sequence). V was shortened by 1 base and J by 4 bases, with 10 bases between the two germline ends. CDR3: CASSQGGEAYGYTF. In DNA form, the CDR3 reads TGTGCCAGCAGCCAAGGGGGGGAGGCCTATGGCTACACCTTC.

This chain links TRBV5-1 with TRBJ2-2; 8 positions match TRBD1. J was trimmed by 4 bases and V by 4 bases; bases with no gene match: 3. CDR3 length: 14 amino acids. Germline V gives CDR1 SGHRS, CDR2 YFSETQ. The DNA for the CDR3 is TGCGCCAGCAGCGTGGGGACAGGCACCGGGGAGCTGTTTTTT. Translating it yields CASSVGTGTGELFF.

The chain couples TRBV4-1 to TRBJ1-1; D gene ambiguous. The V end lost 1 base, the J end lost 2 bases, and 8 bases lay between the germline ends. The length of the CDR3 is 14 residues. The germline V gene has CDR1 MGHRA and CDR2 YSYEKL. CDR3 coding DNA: TGCGCCAGCAGCCAAGGCCAGGTAAACACTGAAGCTTTCTTT. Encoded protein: CASSQGQVNTEAFF.

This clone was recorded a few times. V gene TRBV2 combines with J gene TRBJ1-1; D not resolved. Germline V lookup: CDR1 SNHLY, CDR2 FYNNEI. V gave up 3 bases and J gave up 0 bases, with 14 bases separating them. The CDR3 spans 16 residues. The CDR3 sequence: CASSDRNWRLNTEAFF. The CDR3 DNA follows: TGTGCCAGCAGTGATAGGAATTGGCGGTTGAACACTGAAGCTTTCTTT.

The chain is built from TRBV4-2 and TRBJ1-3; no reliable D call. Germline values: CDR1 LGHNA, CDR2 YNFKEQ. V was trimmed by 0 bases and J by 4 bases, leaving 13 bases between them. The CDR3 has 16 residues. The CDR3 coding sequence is TGTGCCAGCAGCCAAGACACCGGGGTAAAAGGAAACACCATATATTTT. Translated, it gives CASSQDTGVKGNTIYF.

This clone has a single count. This CDR3 is CASSSGVSNQPQHF. Here the CDR3 DNA reads TGTGCCAGCTCCTCAGGGGTGAGCAATCAGCCCCAGCATTTT. The chain has TRBV18 and TRBJ1-5; weak D call: TRBD1 (6 bases). Germline V gives CDR1 KGHSH, CDR2 LQKENI. The CDR3 covers 14 residues. Trimming took 6 bases from V and 1 from J, leaving 10 bases between them. The full variable domain, in which reference TRBV18 and TRBJ1-5 provide the parts outside the CDR3, is NAGVMQNPRHLVRRRGQEARLRCSPMKGHSHVYWYRQLPEEGLKFMVYLQKENIIDESGMPKERFSAEFPKEGPSILRIQQVVRGDSAAYFCASSSGVSNQPQHFGDGTRLSIL.

For the CDR3, the DNA is TGTGCCAGCAGTTTATCAGGGGTATACAATCAGCCCCAGCATTTT. Translated, it gives CASSLSGVYNQPQHF. This sequence joins TRBV6-5 and TRBJ1-5; the D gene is possibly TRBD1 (6 bases). Trimming took off 4 bases at V and 3 bases at J, with 13 bases between the two ends. This CDR3 has 15 amino acids. Germline CDR1 and CDR2: MNHEY and SVGAGI.

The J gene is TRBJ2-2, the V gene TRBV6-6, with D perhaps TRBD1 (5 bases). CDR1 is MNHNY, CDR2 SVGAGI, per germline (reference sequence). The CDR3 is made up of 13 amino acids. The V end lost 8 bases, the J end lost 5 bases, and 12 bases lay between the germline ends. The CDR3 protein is CASDSRETGELFF. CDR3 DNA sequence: TGTGCCAGCGACAGTAGGGAAACCGGGGAGCTGTTTTTT.

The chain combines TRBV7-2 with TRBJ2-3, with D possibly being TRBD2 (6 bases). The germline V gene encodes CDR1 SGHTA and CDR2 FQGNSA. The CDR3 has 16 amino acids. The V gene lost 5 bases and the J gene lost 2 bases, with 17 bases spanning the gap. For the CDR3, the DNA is TGTGCCAGCAGCCTAACCGGGGGAGCGTACACAGATACGCAGTATTTT. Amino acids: CASSLTGGAYTDTQYF.

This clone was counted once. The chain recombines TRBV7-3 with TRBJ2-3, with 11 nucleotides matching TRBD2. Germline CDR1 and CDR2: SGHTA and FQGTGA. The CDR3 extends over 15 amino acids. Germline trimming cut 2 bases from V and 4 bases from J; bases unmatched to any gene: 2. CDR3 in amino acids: CASSLLAGGADTQYF. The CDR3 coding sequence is TGTGCCAGCAGCTTACTAGCGGGGGGCGCAGATACGCAGTATTTT.

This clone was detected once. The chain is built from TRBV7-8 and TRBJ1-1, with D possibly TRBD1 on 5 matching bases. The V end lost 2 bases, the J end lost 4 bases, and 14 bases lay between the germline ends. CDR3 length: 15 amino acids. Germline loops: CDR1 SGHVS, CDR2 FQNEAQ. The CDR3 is CASSLSGAAGTEAFF. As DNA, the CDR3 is TGTGCCAGCAGCTTATCTGGGGCAGCCGGCACTGAAGCTTTCTTT.

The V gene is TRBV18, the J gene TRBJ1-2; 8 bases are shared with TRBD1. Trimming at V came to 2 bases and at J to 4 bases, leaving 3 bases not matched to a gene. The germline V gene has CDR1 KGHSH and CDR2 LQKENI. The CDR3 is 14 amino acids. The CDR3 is CASSPGTGGYGYTF. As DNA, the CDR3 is TGTGCCAGCTCACCAGGTACAGGGGGCTATGGCTACACCTTC.

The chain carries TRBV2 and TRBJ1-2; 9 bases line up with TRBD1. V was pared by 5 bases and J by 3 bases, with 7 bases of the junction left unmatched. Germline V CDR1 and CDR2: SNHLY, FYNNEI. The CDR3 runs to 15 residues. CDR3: CASSPRQGGDYGYTF. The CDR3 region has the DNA TGTGCCAGCAGTCCCCGACAGGGGGGGGACTATGGCTACACCTTC.

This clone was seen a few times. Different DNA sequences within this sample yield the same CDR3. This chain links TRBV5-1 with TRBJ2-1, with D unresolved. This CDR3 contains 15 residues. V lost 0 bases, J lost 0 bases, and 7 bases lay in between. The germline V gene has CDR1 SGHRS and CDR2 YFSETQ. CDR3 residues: CASSLGGSSYNEQFF. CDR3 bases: TGCGCCAGCAGCTTGGGCGGAAGCTCCTACAATGAGCAGTTCTTC. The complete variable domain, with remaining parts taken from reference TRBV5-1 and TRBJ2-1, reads KAGVTQTPRYLIKTRGQQVTLSCSPISGHRSVSWYQQTPGQGLQFLFEYFSETQRNKGNFPGRFSGRQFSNSRSEMNVSTLELGDSALYLCASSLGGSSYNEQFFGPGTRLTVL.